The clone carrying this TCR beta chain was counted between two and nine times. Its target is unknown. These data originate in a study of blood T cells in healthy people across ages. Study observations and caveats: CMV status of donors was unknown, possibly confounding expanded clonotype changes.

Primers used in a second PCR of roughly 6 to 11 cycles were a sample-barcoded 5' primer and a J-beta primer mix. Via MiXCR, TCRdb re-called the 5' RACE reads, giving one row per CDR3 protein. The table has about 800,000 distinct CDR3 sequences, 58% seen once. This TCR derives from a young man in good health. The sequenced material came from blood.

The CDR3: CASRGTEGPDPQANYGYTF. The CDR3 DNA is TGTGCCAGCAGGGGGACAGAAGGCCCCGACCCCCAAGCGAACTATGGCTACACCTTC. The chain is built from TRBV28 and TRBJ1-2, with 7 bases aligning to TRBD1. Germline values: CDR1 MDHEN, CDR2 SYDVKM. V was pared by 6 bases and J by 2 bases, with 21 bases of the junction left unmatched. The CDR3 is 19 amino acids.